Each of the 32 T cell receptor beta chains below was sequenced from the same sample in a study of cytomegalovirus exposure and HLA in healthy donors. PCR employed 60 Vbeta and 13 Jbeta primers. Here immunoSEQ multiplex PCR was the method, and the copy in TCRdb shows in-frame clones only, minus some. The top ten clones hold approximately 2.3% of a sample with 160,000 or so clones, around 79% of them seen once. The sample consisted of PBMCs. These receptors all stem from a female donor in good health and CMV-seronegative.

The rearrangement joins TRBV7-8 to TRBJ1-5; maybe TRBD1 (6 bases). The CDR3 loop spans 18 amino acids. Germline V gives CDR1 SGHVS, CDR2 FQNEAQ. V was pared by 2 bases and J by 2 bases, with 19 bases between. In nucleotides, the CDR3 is TGTGCCAGCAGCTTATTTGGACAGCGGGATTGGGGCAATCAGCCCCAGCATTTT. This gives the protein CASSLFGQRDWGNQPQHF.

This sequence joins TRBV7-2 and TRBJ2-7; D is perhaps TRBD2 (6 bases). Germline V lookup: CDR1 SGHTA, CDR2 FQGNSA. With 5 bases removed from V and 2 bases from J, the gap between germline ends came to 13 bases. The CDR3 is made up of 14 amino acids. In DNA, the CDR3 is TGTGCCAGCAGCATATCTAGCGTTACCTACGAGCAGTACTTC. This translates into CASSISSVTYEQYF. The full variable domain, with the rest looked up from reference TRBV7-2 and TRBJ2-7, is GAGVSQSPSNKVTEKGKDVELRCDPISGHTALYWYRQSLGQGLEFLIYFQGNSAPDKSGLPSDRFSAERTGGSVSTLTIQRTQQEDSAVYLCASSISSVTYEQYFGPGTRLTVT.

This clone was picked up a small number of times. CDR3 residues: CASSLAAGANVLTF. DNA of the CDR3: TGCGCCAGCAGCTTGGCCGCGGGGGCCAACGTCCTGACTTTC. V gene TRBV5-1 combines with J gene TRBJ2-6; the D is unclear. Germline V gene data show CDR1 as SGHRS and CDR2 as YFSETQ. Trimming removed 0 bases at V and 4 bases at J, with 5 bases between. This CDR3 is 14 amino acids long.

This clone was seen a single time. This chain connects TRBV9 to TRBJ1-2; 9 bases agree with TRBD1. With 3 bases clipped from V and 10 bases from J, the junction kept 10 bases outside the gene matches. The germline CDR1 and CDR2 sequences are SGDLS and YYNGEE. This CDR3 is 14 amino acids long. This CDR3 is CASSADRGASDYTF. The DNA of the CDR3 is TGTGCCAGCAGCGCGGACAGGGGTGCCTCGGACTACACCTTC. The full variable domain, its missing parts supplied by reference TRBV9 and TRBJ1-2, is DSGVTQTPKHLITATGQRVTLRCSPRSGDLSVYWYQQSLDQGLQFLIQYYNGEERAKGNILERFSAQQFPDLHSELNLSSLELGDSALYFCASSADRGASDYTFGSGTRLTVV.

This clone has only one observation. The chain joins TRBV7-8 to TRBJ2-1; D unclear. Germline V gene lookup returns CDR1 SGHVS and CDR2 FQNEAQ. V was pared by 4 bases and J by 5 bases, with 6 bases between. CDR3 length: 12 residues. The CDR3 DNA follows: TGTGCCAGCAGCTCCAAAAACAATGAGCAGTTCTTC. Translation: CASSSKNNEQFF.

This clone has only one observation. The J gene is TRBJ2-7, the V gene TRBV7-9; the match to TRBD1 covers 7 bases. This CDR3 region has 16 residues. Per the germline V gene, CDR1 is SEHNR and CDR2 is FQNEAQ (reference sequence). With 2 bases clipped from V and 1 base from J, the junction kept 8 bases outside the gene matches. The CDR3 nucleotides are TGTGCCAGCAGCTTAAAGTGGGCCAGGGGGTCCTACGAGCAGTACTTC. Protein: CASSLKWARGSYEQYF.

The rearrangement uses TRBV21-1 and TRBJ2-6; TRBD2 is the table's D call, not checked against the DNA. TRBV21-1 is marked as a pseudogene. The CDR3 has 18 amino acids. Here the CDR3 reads CASSKGFLVHSGANVLTF. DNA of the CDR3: TGTGCCAGCAGCAAAGGATTTTTAGTCCACTCTGGGGCCAACGTCCTGACTTTC.

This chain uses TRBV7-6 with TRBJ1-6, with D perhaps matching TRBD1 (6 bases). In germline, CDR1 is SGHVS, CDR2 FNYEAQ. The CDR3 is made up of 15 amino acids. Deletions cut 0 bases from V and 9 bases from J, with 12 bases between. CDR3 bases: TGTGCCAGCAGCTTAGCGGATACAGGGACTTCACCCCTCCACTTT. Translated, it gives CASSLADTGTSPLHF.

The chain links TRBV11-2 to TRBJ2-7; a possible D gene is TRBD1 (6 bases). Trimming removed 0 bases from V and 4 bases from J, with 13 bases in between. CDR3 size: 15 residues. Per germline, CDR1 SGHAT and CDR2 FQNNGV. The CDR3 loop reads CASSLEPGVGYEQYF. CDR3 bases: TGTGCCAGCAGCTTAGAGCCAGGGGTTGGGTACGAGCAGTACTTC.

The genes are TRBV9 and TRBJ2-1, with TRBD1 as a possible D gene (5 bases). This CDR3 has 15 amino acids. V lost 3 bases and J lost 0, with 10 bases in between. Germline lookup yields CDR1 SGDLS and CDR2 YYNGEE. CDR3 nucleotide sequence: TGTGCCAGCAGCGAGGACATCCGCTCCTACAATGAGCAGTTCTTC. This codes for CASSEDIRSYNEQFF.

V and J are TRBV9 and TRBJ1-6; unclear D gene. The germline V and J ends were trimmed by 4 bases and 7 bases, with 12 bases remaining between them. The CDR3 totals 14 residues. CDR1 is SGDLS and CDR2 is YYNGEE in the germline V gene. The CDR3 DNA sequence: TGTGCCAGCAGCCAGAGCGTAGTGAATTCACCCCTCCACTTT. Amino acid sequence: CASSQSVVNSPLHF.

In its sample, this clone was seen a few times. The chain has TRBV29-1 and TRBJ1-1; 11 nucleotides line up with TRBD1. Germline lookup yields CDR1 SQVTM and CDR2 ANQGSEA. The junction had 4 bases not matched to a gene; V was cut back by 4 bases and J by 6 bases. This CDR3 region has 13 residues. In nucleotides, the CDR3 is TGCAGCGTTGGGACAGGGGGCGGCTCTGAAGCTTTCTTT. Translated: CSVGTGGGSEAFF.

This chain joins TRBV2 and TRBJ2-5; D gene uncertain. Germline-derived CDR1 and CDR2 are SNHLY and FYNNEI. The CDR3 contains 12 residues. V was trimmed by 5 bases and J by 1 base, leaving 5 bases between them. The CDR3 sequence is CASSPVQETQYF. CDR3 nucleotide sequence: TGTGCCAGCAGTCCGGTCCAAGAGACCCAGTACTTC.

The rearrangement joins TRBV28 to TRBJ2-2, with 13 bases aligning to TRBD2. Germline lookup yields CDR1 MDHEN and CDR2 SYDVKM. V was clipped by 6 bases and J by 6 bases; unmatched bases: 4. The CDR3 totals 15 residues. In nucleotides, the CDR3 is TGTGCCAGCAGGGTGACTAGCGGGAGGCCCGGGGAGCTGTTTTTT. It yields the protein CASRVTSGRPGELFF.

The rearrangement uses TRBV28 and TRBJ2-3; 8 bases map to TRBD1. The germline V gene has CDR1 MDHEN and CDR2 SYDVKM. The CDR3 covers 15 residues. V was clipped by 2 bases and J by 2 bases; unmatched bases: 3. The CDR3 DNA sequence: TGTGCCAGCAGTTTACGGACAGGGATCACAGATACGCAGTATTTT. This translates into CASSLRTGITDTQYF. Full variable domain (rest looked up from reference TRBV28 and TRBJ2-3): DVKVTQSSRYLVKRTGEKVFLECVQDMDHENMFWYRQDPGLGLRLIYFSYDVKMKEKGDIPEGYSVSREKKERFSLILESASTNQTSMYLCASSLRTGITDTQYFGPGTRLTVL.

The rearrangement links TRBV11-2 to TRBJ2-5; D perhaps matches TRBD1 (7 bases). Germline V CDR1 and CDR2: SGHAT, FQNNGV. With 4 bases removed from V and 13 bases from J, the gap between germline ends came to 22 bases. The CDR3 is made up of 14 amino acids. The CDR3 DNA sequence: TGTGCCAGCAGCTCGCGGGACAGCGCCCCTAGGAGGTACTTC. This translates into CASSSRDSAPRRYF. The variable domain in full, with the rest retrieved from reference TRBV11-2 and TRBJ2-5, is EAGVAQSPRYKIIEKRQSVAFWCNPISGHATLYWYQQILGQGPKLLIQFQNNGVVDDSQLPKDRFSAERLKGVDSTLKIQPAKLEDSAVYLCASSSRDSAPRRYFGPGTRLLVL.

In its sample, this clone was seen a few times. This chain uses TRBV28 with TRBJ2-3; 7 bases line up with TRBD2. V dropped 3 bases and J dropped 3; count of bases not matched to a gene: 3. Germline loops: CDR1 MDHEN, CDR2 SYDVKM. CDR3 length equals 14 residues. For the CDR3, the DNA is TGTGCCAGCAGTTTGGGCGGGAGAACAGATACGCAGTATTTT. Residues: CASSLGGRTDTQYF.

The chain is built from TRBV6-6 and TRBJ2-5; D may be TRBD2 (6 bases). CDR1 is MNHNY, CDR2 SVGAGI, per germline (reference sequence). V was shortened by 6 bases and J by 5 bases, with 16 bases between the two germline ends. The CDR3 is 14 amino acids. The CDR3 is CASRPGRGWETQYF. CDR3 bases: TGTGCCAGCAGACCCGGCCGGGGGTGGGAGACCCAGTACTTC.

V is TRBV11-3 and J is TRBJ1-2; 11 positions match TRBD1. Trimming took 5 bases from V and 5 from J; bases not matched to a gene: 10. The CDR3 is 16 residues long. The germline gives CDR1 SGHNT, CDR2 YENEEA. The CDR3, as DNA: TGTGCCAGCAGCCTAATACCCTGGGACAGGGGGTATGGCTACACCTTC. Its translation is CASSLIPWDRGYGYTF.

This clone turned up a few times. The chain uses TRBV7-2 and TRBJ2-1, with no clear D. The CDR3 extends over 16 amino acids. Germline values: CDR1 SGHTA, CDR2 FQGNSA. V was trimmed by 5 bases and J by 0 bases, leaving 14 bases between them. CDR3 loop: CASSPSPRSSYNEQFF. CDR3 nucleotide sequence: TGTGCCAGCAGCCCCTCCCCTAGGAGCTCCTACAATGAGCAGTTCTTC.

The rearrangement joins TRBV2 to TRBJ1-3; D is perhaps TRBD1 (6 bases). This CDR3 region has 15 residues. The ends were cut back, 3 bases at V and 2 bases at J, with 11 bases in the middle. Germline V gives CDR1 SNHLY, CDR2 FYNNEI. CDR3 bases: TGTGCCAGCAGTGAGGTCCCAGGGGCTGGAAACACCATATATTTT. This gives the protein CASSEVPGAGNTIYF.

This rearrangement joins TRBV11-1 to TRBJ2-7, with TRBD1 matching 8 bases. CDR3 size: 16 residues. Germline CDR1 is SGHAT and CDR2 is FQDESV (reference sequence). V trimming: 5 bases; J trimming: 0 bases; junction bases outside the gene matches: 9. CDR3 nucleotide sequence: TGTGCCAGCAGCCACGACAGGGGTAGACCCTCCTACGAGCAGTACTTC. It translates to CASSHDRGRPSYEQYF.

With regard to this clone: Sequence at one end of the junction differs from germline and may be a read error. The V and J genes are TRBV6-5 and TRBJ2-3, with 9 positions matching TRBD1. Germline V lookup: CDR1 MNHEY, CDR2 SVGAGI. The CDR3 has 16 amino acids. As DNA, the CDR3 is TGTGCCGGCAGTTACGGACAGGGGCCTAGCACAGATACGCAGTATTTT. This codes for CAGSYGQGPSTDTQYF.

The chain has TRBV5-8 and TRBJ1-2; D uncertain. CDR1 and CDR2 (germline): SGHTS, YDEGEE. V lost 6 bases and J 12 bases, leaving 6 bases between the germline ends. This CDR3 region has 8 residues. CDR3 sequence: CASTPDTF. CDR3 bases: TGTGCCAGCACCCCGGACACCTTC. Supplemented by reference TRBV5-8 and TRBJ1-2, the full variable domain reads EAGVTQSPTHLIKTRGQQATLRCSPISGHTSVYWYQQALGLGLQFLLWYDEGEERNRGNFPPRFSGRQFPNYSSELNVNALELEDSALYLCASTPDTFGSGTRLTVV.

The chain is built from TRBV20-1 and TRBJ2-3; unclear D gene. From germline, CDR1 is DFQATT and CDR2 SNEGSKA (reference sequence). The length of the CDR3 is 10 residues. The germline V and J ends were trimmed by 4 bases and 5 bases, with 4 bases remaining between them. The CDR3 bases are TGCAGTGCTATGAGAGATACGCAGTATTTT. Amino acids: CSAMRDTQYF.

This CDR3 is CASSGTSGSYNEQFF. Written as DNA, the CDR3 is TGCGCCAGCAGCGGGACTAGCGGGAGCTACAATGAGCAGTTCTTC. V is TRBV5-1 and J is TRBJ2-1; 14 positions match TRBD2. CDR3 length: 15 residues. V lost 4 bases to trimming and J lost 3 bases; unmatched junction nucleotides: 0. Germline CDR1 SGHRS, CDR2 YFSETQ.

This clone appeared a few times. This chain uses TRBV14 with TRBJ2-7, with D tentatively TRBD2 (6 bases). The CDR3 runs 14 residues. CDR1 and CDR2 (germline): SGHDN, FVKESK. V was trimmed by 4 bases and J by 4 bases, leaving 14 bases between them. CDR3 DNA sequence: TGTGCCAGCAGCCTACAGACTAGTTCTTACGAGCAGTACTTC. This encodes CASSLQTSSYEQYF.

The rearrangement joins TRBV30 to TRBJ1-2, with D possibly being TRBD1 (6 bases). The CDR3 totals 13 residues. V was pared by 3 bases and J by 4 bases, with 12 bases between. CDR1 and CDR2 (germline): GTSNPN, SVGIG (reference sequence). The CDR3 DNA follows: TGTGCCTGGAGGTCGGACAGTACCTATGGCTACACCTTC. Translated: CAWRSDSTYGYTF. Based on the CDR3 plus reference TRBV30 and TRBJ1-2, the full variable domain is SQTIHQWPATLVQPVGSPLSLECTVEGTSNPNLYWYRQAAGRGLQLLFYSVGIGQISSEVPQNLSASRPQDRQFILSSKKLLLSDSGFYLCAWRSDSTYGYTFGSGTRLTVV.

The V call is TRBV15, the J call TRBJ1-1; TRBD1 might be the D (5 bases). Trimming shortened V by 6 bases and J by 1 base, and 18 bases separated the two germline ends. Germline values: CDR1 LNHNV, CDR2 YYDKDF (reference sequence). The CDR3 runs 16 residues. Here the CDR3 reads CATSTGPRTGNTEAFF. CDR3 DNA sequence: TGTGCCACCAGTACAGGACCCCGGACGGGGAACACTGAAGCTTTCTTT. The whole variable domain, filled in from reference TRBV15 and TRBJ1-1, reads DAMVIQNPRYQVTQFGKPVTLSCSQTLNHNVMYWYQQKSSQAPKLLFHYYDKDFNNEADTPDNFQSRRPNTSFCFLDIRSPGLGDTAMYLCATSTGPRTGNTEAFFGQGTRLTVV.

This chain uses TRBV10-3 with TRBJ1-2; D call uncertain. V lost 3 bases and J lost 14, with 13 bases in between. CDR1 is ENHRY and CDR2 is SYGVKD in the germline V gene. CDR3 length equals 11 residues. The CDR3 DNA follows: TGTGCCATCAGTGACGCGGGCGTAGAGACCTTC. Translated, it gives CAISDAGVETF.

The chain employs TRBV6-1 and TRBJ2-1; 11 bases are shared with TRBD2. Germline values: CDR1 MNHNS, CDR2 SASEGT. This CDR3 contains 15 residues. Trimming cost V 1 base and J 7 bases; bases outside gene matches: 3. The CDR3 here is CASSEEASGGNEQFF. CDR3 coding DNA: TGTGCCAGCAGTGAAGAGGCTAGCGGGGGGAATGAGCAGTTCTTC.

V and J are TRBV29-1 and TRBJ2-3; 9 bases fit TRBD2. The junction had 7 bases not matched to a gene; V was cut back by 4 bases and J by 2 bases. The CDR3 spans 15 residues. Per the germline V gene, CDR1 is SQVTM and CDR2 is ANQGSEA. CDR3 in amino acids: CSVGGGRAPTDTQYF. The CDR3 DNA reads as TGCAGCGTTGGGGGCGGGAGGGCCCCCACAGATACGCAGTATTTT.